The TCR beta chain under discussion was sequenced for a study of T-cell memory formation after mild COVID-19. Points from the study as a whole: Memory sampled before infection contained some responding clones, suggesting cross-reactive memory joined.

One entry per CDR3 protein results from TCRdb running MiXCR on the 5' RACE reads. Of hundreds of thousands of distinct CDR3 sequences in the sample, roughly 17% were seen once. Trimming shortened V by 4 bases and J by 5 bases, and 9 bases separated the two germline ends. CDR3 length: 12 amino acids. Looked up from germline, CDR1 is SGHDT and CDR2 is YYEEEE. About this clonotype: The antigen is not known.

This chain joins TRBV5-6 and TRBJ2-5; D not certain. The sequenced sample consisted of PBMCs or a T cell subset sorted from them (not recorded which). This TCR was recovered from an adult woman who had mild COVID-19 (a few samples of this study predate the infection). Cell type and time point are not known. The CDR3 protein is CASSVSSETQYF. The DNA for the CDR3 is TGTGCCAGCAGCGTGTCCTCTGAGACCCAGTACTTC.